This TCR beta chain came from a study of OX40 agonist ivuxolimab in advanced cancers. This clone was seen a single time. TCRdb keeps only in-frame clones here, not all; method: immunoSEQ multiplex PCR. The sample consists of about 30,000 clones, approximately 80% of them appearing once. The trim removed 2 bases at V and 4 bases at J, leaving 7 bases unmatched. Germline V gives CDR1 SGHDT, CDR2 YYEEEE. This CDR3 has 15 amino acids. This specimen was CD4+ or CD8+ T cells sorted from blood, taken in a trial of the OX40 agonist ivuxolimab. This sequence joins TRBV5-6 and TRBJ1-2, with TRBD1 identical over 8 bases. This sequence originates from an adult with an advanced solid tumor such as melanoma, head and neck, liver or kidney cancer. In DNA form, the CDR3 reads TGTGCCAGCAGCTTAGACGACAGGGGTGGCTATGGCTACACCTTC. Translating it yields CASSLDDRGGYGYTF. Looking up the rest from reference TRBV5-6 and TRBJ1-2 gives the full variable domain: DAGVTQSPTHLIKTRGQQVTLRCSPKSGHDTVSWYQQALGQGPQFIFQYYEEEERQRGNFPDRFSGHQFPNYSSELNVNALLLGDSALYLCASSLDDRGGYGYTFGSGTRLTVV.